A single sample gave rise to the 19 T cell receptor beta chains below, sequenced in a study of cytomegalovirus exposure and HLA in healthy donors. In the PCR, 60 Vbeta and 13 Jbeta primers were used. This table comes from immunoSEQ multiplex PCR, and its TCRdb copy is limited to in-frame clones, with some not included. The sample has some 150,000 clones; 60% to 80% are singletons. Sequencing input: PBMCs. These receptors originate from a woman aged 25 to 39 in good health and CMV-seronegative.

The DNA for the CDR3 is TGTGCCAGCAGTGACCGGGAGACCGGGGAGCTGTTTTTT. Translating gives CASSDRETGELFF. The chain joins TRBV6-4 to TRBJ2-2, with TRBD2 as a possible D gene (6 bases). The germline V gene has CDR1 MRHNA and CDR2 SNTAGT. Between the trimmed V and J ends, which lost 2 bases and 5 bases, there was a span of 6 bases. The CDR3 sequence is 13 residues long.

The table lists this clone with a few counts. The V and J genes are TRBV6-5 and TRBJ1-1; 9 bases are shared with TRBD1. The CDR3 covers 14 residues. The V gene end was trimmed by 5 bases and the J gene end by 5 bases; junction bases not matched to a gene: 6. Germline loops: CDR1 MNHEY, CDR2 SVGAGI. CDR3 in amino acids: CASSQQGARTEAFF. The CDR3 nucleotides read TGTGCCAGCAGTCAACAGGGGGCGCGTACTGAAGCTTTCTTT.

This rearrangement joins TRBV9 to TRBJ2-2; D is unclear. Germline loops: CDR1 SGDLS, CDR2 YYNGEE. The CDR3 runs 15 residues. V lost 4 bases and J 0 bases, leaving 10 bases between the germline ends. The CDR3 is CASSPPVSNTGELFF. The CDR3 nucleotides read TGTGCCAGCAGCCCCCCTGTCTCGAACACCGGGGAGCTGTTTTTT.

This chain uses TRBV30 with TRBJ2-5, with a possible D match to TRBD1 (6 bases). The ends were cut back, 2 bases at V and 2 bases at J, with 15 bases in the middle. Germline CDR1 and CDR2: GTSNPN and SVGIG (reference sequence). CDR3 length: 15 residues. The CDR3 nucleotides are TGTGCCTGGAGTTTGAACAGGGCAGAACAAGAGACCCAGTACTTC. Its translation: CAWSLNRAEQETQYF.

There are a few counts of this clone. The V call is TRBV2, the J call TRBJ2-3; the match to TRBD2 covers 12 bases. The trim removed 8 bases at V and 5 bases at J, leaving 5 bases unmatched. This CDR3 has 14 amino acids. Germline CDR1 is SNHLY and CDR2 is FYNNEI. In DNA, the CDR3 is TGTGCCAGCCGACTAGCGGGAGATATAGATACGCAGTATTTT. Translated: CASRLAGDIDTQYF.

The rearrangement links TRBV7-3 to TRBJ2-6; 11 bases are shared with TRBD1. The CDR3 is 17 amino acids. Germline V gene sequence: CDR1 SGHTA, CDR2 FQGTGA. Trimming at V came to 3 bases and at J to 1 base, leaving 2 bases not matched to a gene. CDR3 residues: CASSFGTGGSGANVLTF. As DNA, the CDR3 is TGTGCCAGCAGCTTCGGGACAGGGGGATCTGGGGCCAACGTCCTGACTTTC.

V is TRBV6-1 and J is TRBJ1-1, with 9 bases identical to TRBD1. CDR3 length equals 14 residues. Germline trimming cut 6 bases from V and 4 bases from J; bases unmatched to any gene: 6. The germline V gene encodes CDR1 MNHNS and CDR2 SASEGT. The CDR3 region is CASRVGQGSTEAFF. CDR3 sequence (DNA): TGTGCCAGCAGGGTCGGACAGGGGAGCACTGAAGCTTTCTTT.

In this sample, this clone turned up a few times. CDR3 region: CASSPLPRFDSGANVLTF. CDR3 coding DNA: TGTGCCAGCTCACCCCTGCCCAGGTTTGACTCTGGGGCCAACGTCCTGACTTTC. V gene TRBV18 combines with J gene TRBJ2-6, with D uncertain. The CDR3 runs 18 residues. In germline, CDR1 is KGHSH, CDR2 LQKENI. Trimming removed 3 bases at V and 0 bases at J, with 15 bases between. The whole variable domain, remainder taken from reference TRBV18 and TRBJ2-6, is NAGVMQNPRHLVRRRGQEARLRCSPMKGHSHVYWYRQLPEEGLKFMVYLQKENIIDESGMPKERFSAEFPKEGPSILRIQQVVRGDSAAYFCASSPLPRFDSGANVLTFGAGSRLTVL.

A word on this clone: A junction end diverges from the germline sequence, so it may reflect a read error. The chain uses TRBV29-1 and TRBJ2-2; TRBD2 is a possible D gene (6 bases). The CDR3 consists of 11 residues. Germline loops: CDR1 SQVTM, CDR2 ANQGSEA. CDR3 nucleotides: TGCAGCGTTGACCGGGCCGGGGGGCTGTTTTTT. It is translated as CSVDRAGGLFF.

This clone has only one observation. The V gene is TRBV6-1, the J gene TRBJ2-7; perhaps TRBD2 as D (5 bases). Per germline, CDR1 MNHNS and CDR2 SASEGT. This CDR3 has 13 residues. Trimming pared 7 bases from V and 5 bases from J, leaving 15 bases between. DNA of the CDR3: TGTGCCAGCACTAGAGGGTTCGACCACGAGCAGTACTTC. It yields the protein CASTRGFDHEQYF.

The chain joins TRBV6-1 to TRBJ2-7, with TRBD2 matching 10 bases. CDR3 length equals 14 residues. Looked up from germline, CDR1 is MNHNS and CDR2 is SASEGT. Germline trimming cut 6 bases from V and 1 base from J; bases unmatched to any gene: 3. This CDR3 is CASRASGRSYEQYF. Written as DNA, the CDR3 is TGTGCCAGCAGAGCTAGCGGGAGATCCTACGAGCAGTACTTC.

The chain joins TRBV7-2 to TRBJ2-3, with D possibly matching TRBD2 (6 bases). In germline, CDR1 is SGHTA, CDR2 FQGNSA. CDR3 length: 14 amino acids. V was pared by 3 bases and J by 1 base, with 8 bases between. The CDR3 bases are TGTGCCAGCAGCTTGGCGGGGCGCACAGATACGCAGTATTTT. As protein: CASSLAGRTDTQYF.

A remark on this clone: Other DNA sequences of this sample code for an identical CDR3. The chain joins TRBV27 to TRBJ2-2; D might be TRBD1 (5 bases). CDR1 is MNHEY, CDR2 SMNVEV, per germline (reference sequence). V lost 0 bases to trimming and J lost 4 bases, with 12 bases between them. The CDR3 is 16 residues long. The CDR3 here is CASSLSVQGGTGELFF. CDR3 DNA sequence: TGTGCCAGCAGTTTATCGGTCCAGGGTGGCACCGGGGAGCTGTTTTTT.

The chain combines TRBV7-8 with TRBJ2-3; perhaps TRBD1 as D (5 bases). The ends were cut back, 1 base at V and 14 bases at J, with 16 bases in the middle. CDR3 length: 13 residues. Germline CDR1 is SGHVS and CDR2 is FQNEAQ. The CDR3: CASSLGRSVQGYF. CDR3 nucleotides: TGTGCCAGCAGCTTAGGACGATCCGTGCAGGGGTATTTT.

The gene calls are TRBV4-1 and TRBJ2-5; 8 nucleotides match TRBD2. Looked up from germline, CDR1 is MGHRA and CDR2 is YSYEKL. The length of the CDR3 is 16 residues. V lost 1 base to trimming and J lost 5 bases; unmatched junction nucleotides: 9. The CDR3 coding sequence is TGCGCCAGCAGCCAAGCAGGGACTAGGAGAGAGGAGACCCAGTACTTC. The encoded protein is CASSQAGTRREETQYF.

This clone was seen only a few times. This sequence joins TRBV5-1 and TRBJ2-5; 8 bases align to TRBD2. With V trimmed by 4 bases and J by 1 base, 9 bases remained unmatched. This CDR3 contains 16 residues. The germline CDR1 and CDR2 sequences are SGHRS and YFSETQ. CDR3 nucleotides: TGCGCCAGCAGCCCCATCCCGGGACTAGGCCAAGAGACCCAGTACTTC. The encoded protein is CASSPIPGLGQETQYF.

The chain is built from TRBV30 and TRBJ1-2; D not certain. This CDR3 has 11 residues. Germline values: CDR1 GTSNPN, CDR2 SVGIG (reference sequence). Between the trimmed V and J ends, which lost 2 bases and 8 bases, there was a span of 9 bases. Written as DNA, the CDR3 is TGTGCCTGGAGTTGGTATCGGGGCTACACCTTC. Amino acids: CAWSWYRGYTF.

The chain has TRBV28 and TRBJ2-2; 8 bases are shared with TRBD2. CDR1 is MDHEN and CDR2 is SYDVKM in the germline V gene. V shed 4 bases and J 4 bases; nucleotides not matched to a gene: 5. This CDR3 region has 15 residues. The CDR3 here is CASSSGRGGTGELFF. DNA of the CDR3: TGTGCCAGCAGTTCCGGCCGGGGGGGCACCGGGGAGCTGTTTTTT. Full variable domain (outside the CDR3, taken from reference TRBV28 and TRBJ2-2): DVKVTQSSRYLVKRTGEKVFLECVQDMDHENMFWYRQDPGLGLRLIYFSYDVKMKEKGDIPEGYSVSREKKERFSLILESASTNQTSMYLCASSSGRGGTGELFFGEGSRLTVL.

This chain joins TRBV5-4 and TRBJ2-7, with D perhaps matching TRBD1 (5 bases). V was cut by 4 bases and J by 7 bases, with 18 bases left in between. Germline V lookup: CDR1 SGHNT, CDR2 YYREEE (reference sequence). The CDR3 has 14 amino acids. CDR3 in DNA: TGTGCCAGCAGCCCCCGAAATGCAAGACAGGAGCAGTACTTC. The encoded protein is CASSPRNARQEQYF.